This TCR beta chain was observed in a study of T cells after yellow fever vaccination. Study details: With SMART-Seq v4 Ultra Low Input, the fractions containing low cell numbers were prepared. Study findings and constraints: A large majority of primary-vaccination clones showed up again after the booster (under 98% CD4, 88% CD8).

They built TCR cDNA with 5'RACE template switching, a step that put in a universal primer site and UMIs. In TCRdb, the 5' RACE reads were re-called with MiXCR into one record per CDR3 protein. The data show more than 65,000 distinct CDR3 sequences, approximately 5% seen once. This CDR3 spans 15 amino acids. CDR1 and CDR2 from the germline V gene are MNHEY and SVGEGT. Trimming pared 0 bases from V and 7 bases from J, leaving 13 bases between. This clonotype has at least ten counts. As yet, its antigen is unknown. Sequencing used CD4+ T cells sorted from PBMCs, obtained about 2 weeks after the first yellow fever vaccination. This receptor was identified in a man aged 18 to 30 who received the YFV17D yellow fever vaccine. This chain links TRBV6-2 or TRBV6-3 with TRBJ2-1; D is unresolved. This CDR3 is CASSYSTPPANEQFF. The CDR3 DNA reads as TGTGCCAGCAGTTACTCGACCCCGCCAGCAAATGAGCAGTTCTTC.